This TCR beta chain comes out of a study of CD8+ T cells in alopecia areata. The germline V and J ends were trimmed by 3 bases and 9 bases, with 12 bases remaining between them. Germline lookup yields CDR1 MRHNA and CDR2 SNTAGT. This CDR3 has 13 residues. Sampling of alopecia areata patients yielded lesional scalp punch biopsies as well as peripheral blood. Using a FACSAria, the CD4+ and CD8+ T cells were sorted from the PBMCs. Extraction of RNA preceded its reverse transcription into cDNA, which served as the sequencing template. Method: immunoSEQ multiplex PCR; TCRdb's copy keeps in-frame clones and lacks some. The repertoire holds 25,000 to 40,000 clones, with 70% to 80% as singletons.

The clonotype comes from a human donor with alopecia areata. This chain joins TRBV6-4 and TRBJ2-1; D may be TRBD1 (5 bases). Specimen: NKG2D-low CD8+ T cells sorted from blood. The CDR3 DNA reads TGTGCCAGCAGTGAATCAGGGTCCCGTGAGCAGTTCTTC. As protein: CASSESGSREQFF.